What follows are 27 T cell receptor beta chains derived from one specimen sequenced in a study of cytomegalovirus exposure and HLA in healthy donors. The study ran its PCR with 60 Vbeta and 13 Jbeta primers. TCRdb's copy holds only in-frame clones and misses some; the assay was immunoSEQ multiplex PCR. The repertoire table contains more than 100,000 clones. The specimen was PBMCs. Every receptor here comes from a man aged 18 to 35 in good health and CMV-seronegative.

J is TRBJ1-4 and V is TRBV28; 7 bases are a match to TRBD1. Germline values: CDR1 MDHEN, CDR2 SYDVKM. The CDR3 extends over 15 amino acids. The trim removed 5 bases at V and 4 bases at J, leaving 7 bases unmatched. Written as DNA, the CDR3 is TGTGCCAGCAGTACAGGGACAGCCTTTAATGAAAAACTGTTTTTT. Protein product: CASSTGTAFNEKLFF.

This rearrangement joins TRBV9 to TRBJ1-1; a weak D match, TRBD1 (5 bases). The germline V gene has CDR1 SGDLS and CDR2 YYNGEE. The CDR3 covers 19 residues. Trimming took off 0 bases at V and 2 bases at J, with 23 bases between the two ends. The CDR3 coding sequence is TGTGCCAGCAGCGTAGCAGCGGGGGTCTTCTCCGGGTCAAACACTGAAGCTTTCTTT. The encoded protein is CASSVAAGVFSGSNTEAFF.

The chain employs TRBV5-5 and TRBJ2-1; D might be TRBD2 (5 bases). Germline V gene data show CDR1 as SGHKS and CDR2 as YYEKEE (reference sequence). The length of the CDR3 is 16 residues. The V end lost 0 bases, the J end lost 0 bases, and 10 bases lay between the germline ends. CDR3 nucleotides: TGTGCCAGCAGCTTGGGGGGAGTTAGCTCCTACAATGAGCAGTTCTTC. Its translation: CASSLGGVSSYNEQFF.

The gene calls are TRBV6-6 and TRBJ1-4; TRBD1 is a possible D gene (6 bases). CDR1 and CDR2 (germline): MNHNY, SVGAGI (reference sequence). The CDR3 sequence is 14 residues long. V gave up 6 bases and J gave up 4 bases, with 12 bases separating them. The CDR3 DNA reads as TGTGCCAGCAGCGTAGGACAGAGTAATGAAAAACTGTTTTTT. It specifies CASSVGQSNEKLFF.

The chain employs TRBV6-6 and TRBJ2-5; TRBD1 is a possible D gene (5 bases). V was shortened by 0 bases and J by 2 bases, with 7 bases between the two germline ends. The length of the CDR3 is 14 residues. CDR1 and CDR2 from the germline V gene are MNHNY and SVGAGI (reference sequence). CDR3 coding DNA: TGTGCCAGCAGTTACTCGCAGGGTCAAGAGACCCAGTACTTC. Its translation is CASSYSQGQETQYF.

The rearrangement links TRBV2 to TRBJ2-2; 11 positions match TRBD1. CDR1 is SNHLY, CDR2 FYNNEI, per germline. CDR3 size: 16 residues. The V gene end was trimmed by 6 bases and the J gene end by 7 bases; junction bases not matched to a gene: 10. CDR3 bases: TGTGCCAGCAGAGGCTCCGGGACAGGGGGGATCGGGGAGCTGTTTTTT. Its protein is CASRGSGTGGIGELFF.

V usage is TRBV6-6 and J usage is TRBJ2-7; D perhaps matches TRBD2 (6 bases). V was trimmed by 8 bases and J by 2 bases, leaving 10 bases between them. Germline V gene sequence: CDR1 MNHNY, CDR2 SVGAGI (reference sequence). The CDR3 runs 12 residues. The CDR3 DNA reads as TGTGCCAGCGGAGCTAGCGCCTACGAGCAGTACTTC. This translates into CASGASAYEQYF.

The CDR3: CASSDPDGKAFEGGTQYF. The CDR3 DNA reads TGTGCCAGCAGTGACCCAGACGGGAAGGCCTTTGAGGGAGGGACCCAGTACTTC. This chain uses TRBV6-4 with TRBJ2-5, with a possible D match to TRBD2 (6 bases). Trimming removed 2 bases from V and 7 bases from J, with 26 bases in between. The CDR3 covers 18 residues. Germline V gene data show CDR1 as MRHNA and CDR2 as SNTAGT.

The genes are TRBV10-3 and TRBJ1-1; TRBD1 might be the D (6 bases). The V gene's germline CDR1 is ENHRY and CDR2 SYGVKD. The CDR3 runs to 15 residues. V was pared by 4 bases and J by 8 bases, with 20 bases between. The CDR3 coding sequence is TGTGCCATCAGTGGCCGGGACATCGGGTTTAAGGAAGCTTTCTTT. This translates into CAISGRDIGFKEAFF.

The V gene is TRBV7-8, the J gene TRBJ2-7, with 8 positions matching TRBD2. In germline, CDR1 is SGHVS, CDR2 FQNEAQ. The CDR3 runs to 13 residues. Germline trimming cut 8 bases from V and 4 bases from J; bases unmatched to any gene: 7. The DNA of the CDR3 is TGTGCCAGCTCCTTACCGGGGGGGTACGAGCAGTACTTC. It is translated as CASSLPGGYEQYF.

This sequence joins TRBV11-2 and TRBJ1-2, with D perhaps TRBD1 (6 bases). The germline V and J ends were trimmed by 4 bases and 8 bases, with 17 bases remaining between them. There are 14 residues in the CDR3. Looked up from germline, CDR1 is SGHAT and CDR2 is FQNNGV. This chain's CDR3 is CASSSIGGGKGYTF. For the CDR3, the DNA is TGTGCCAGCAGCTCCATAGGGGGAGGGAAGGGCTACACCTTC.

The J gene is TRBJ2-7, the V gene TRBV5-6; 13 positions agree with TRBD2. Trimming took 2 bases from V and 3 from J; bases not matched to a gene: 5. This CDR3 spans 16 amino acids. In germline, CDR1 is SGHDT, CDR2 YYEEEE. The CDR3 spells CASSFGLAGASYEQYF. CDR3 DNA sequence: TGTGCCAGCAGCTTTGGACTAGCGGGAGCAAGCTACGAGCAGTACTTC.

The chain employs TRBV11-2 and TRBJ2-7; weak D call: TRBD2 (6 bases). The ends were cut back, 5 bases at V and 7 bases at J, with 15 bases in the middle. CDR1 and CDR2 from the germline V gene are SGHAT and FQNNGV. This CDR3 comprises 13 residues. Here the CDR3 reads CASSPARRGEQYF. The CDR3 nucleotides are TGTGCCAGCAGCCCAGCCAGGCGGGGAGAGCAGTACTTC.

V usage is TRBV6-1 and J usage is TRBJ1-5; D is ambiguous. Germline lookup yields CDR1 MNHNS and CDR2 SASEGT. CDR3 length: 14 amino acids. The V and J ends lost 4 bases and 5 bases respectively, with 12 bases between them. CDR3 region: CASSGERRDQPQHF. The DNA of the CDR3 is TGTGCCAGCAGTGGGGAGAGACGGGATCAGCCCCAGCATTTT.

The chain employs TRBV28 and TRBJ2-7; 9 positions agree with TRBD2. CDR3 size: 14 residues. J lost 4 bases, V lost 3 bases, and 4 bases had no gene match. From germline, CDR1 is MDHEN and CDR2 SYDVKM. The CDR3 coding sequence is TGTGCCAGCAGTTTCGCTAGCGGGAAGTACGAGCAGTACTTC. This encodes CASSFASGKYEQYF. Looking up the rest from reference TRBV28 and TRBJ2-7 gives the full variable domain: DVKVTQSSRYLVKRTGEKVFLECVQDMDHENMFWYRQDPGLGLRLIYFSYDVKMKEKGDIPEGYSVSREKKERFSLILESASTNQTSMYLCASSFASGKYEQYFGPGTRLTVT.

The chain recombines TRBV7-9 with TRBJ2-5; TRBD1 aligns across 8 bases. The CDR3 is 14 residues long. J gave up 4 bases and V 5 bases, and 6 bases lay outside the gene matches. Germline loops: CDR1 SEHNR, CDR2 FQNEAQ (reference sequence). CDR3 in amino acids: CASSTPGGRETQYF. CDR3 coding DNA: TGTGCCAGCAGCACCCCAGGGGGCAGAGAGACCCAGTACTTC. The complete variable domain, with remaining parts taken from reference TRBV7-9 and TRBJ2-5, reads DTGVSQNPRHKITKRGQNVTFRCDPISEHNRLYWYRQTLGQGPEFLTYFQNEAQLEKSRLLSDRFSAERPKGSFSTLEIQRTEQGDSAMYLCASSTPGGRETQYFGPGTRLLVL.

The chain joins TRBV19 to TRBJ2-1; 7 nucleotides agree with TRBD2. The germline CDR1 and CDR2 sequences are LNHDA and SQIVND (reference sequence). J gave up 2 bases and V 6 bases, and 7 bases lay outside the gene matches. This CDR3 region has 15 residues. CDR3 sequence: CASRQSGGTYNEQFF. For the CDR3, the DNA is TGTGCCAGTAGGCAGTCGGGGGGTACCTACAATGAGCAGTTCTTC.

The chain joins TRBV10-3 to TRBJ2-5; D gene unclear. Germline values: CDR1 ENHRY, CDR2 SYGVKD. This CDR3 spans 11 amino acids. Trimming cost V 2 bases and J 5 bases, with 3 bases left between them. CDR3 in DNA: TGTGCCATCAGTGAGGAGGAGACCCAGTACTTC. It encodes CAISEEETQYF.

The chain joins TRBV7-3 to TRBJ1-5; a weak D match, TRBD1 (6 bases). CDR3 size: 13 residues. V lost 5 bases and J 7 bases, leaving 12 bases between the germline ends. CDR1 is SGHTA and CDR2 is FQGTGA in the germline V gene. The CDR3 DNA reads as TGTGCCAGCAGCCCGGACAGCCGCCAGCCCCAGCATTTT. It codes for CASSPDSRQPQHF.

The chain employs TRBV7-8 and TRBJ2-7; TRBD2 matches 7 bases. This CDR3 has 13 amino acids. Trimming took 6 bases from V and 3 from J; bases not matched to a gene: 5. CDR1 SGHVS and CDR2 FQNEAQ come from the germline V gene. CDR3 in amino acids: CASSHSGRYEQYF. The CDR3 bases are TGTGCCAGCAGTCATAGCGGGCGCTACGAGCAGTACTTC. Combining the CDR3 with reference TRBV7-8 and TRBJ2-7 gives the whole variable domain GAGVSQSPRYKVAKRGQDVALRCDPISGHVSLFWYQQALGQGPEFLTYFQNEAQLDKSGLPSDRFFAERPEGSVSTLKIQRTQQEDSAVYLCASSHSGRYEQYFGPGTRLTVT.

The gene calls are TRBV28 and TRBJ1-1, with a possible D match to TRBD1 (6 bases). Germline V gene data show CDR1 as MDHEN and CDR2 as SYDVKM. The CDR3 totals 11 residues. Trimming left V 2 bases short and J 8 bases short, with 6 bases between. CDR3 DNA sequence: TGTGCCAGCAGTTTAGGGACAGAAGCTTTCTTT. It specifies CASSLGTEAFF. Supplemented by reference TRBV28 and TRBJ1-1, the full variable domain reads DVKVTQSSRYLVKRTGEKVFLECVQDMDHENMFWYRQDPGLGLRLIYFSYDVKMKEKGDIPEGYSVSREKKERFSLILESASTNQTSMYLCASSLGTEAFFGQGTRLTVV.

The chain uses TRBV7-8 and TRBJ2-3; 7 nucleotides align to TRBD2. The germline V gene has CDR1 SGHVS and CDR2 FQNEAQ. Germline trimming cut 5 bases from V and 3 bases from J; bases unmatched to any gene: 5. This CDR3 contains 14 residues. The CDR3 loop is CASSPGGGTDTQYF. The CDR3 nucleotides read TGTGCCAGCAGCCCGGGGGGAGGGACAGATACGCAGTATTTT.

V gene TRBV27 combines with J gene TRBJ2-7; 8 bases are shared with TRBD2. This CDR3 region has 14 residues. Trimming removed 4 bases from V and 0 bases from J; junction bases left unmatched: 2. Germline V gene lookup returns CDR1 MNHEY and CDR2 SMNVEV (reference sequence). Here the CDR3 reads CASSSSGPSYEQYF. The CDR3 region has the DNA TGTGCCAGCAGTTCTAGCGGGCCCTCCTACGAGCAGTACTTC.

The V gene is TRBV7-6, the J gene TRBJ2-3, with TRBD1 matching over 7 bases. The CDR3 contains 15 residues. V lost 5 bases to trimming and J lost 0 bases; unmatched junction nucleotides: 5. Germline CDR1 and CDR2: SGHVS and FNYEAQ. The CDR3 loop reads CASSLGQASTDTQYF. The CDR3 nucleotides are TGTGCCAGCAGCCTCGGACAGGCGAGCACAGATACGCAGTATTTT.

V gene TRBV7-8 combines with J gene TRBJ2-3; TRBD2 aligns across 14 bases. The CDR3 consists of 19 residues. Germline loops: CDR1 SGHVS, CDR2 FQNEAQ. The trim removed 6 bases at V and 3 bases at J, leaving 14 bases unmatched. As DNA, the CDR3 is TGTGCCAGCAGTTACGGACTAGCGGGAGGTCTTGGATTGACAGATACGCAGTATTTT. It yields the protein CASSYGLAGGLGLTDTQYF.

This chain uses TRBV25-1 with TRBJ2-1; 8 bases map to TRBD2. V was clipped by 4 bases and J by 4 bases; unmatched bases: 6. This CDR3 is built from 15 residues. CDR1 is MGHDK, CDR2 SYGVNS, per germline. CDR3 in DNA: TGTGCCAGCAGTGTCTCAGCGGGAGTTTACAATGAGCAGTTCTTC. It is translated as CASSVSAGVYNEQFF.

The chain couples TRBV19 to TRBJ1-5; TRBD1 is a possible D gene (6 bases). CDR1 LNHDA and CDR2 SQIVND come from the germline V gene (reference sequence). Trimming shortened V by 6 bases and J by 0 bases, and 9 bases separated the two germline ends. There are 14 residues in the CDR3. The CDR3 is CASRTGNSNQPQHF. Written as DNA, the CDR3 is TGTGCCAGTAGGACAGGAAATAGCAATCAGCCCCAGCATTTT.